One T cell receptor beta chain is described in this entry. This sample is drawn from a study of technical replicates of blood from several donors. The assay was immunoSEQ multiplex PCR, and TCRdb's table has in-frame clones only and misses some. The sample lists some 62,000 clones, more than 75% seen once, with approximately 5% in the top ten. Per germline, CDR1 ENHRY and CDR2 SYGVKD. V was shortened by 3 bases and J by 7 bases, with 7 bases between the two germline ends. The CDR3 has 13 residues. The sample taken for sequencing was PBMCs. The sequence derives from a human donor in good health. Some clones in this sample may be carry-over from other donors' samples. The chain carries TRBV10-3 and TRBJ1-6, with no clear D. The CDR3 nucleotides are TGTGCCATCAGTGACGTCGGGAATTCACCCCTCCACTTT. This translates into CAISDVGNSPLHF.